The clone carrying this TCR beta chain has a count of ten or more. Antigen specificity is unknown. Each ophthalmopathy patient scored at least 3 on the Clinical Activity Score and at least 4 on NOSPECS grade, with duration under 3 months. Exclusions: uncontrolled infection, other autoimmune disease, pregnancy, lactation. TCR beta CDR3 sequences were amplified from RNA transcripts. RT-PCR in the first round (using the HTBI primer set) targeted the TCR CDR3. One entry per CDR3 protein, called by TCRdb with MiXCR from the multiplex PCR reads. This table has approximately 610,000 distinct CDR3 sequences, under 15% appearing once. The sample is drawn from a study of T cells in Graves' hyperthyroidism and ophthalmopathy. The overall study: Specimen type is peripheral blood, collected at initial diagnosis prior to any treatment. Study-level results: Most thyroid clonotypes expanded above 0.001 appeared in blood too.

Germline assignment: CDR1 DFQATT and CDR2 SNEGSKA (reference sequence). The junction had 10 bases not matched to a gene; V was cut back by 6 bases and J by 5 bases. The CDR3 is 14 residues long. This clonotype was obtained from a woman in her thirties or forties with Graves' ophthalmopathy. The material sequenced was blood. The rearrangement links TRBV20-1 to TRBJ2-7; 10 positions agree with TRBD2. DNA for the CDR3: TGCAGTGCATCCAGCGGGAGGGCCTCGAACGAGCAGTACTTC. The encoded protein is CSASSGRASNEQYF.